What follows are 10 T cell receptor beta chains derived from one specimen sequenced in a study of OX40 agonist ivuxolimab in advanced cancers. TCRdb's table, derived via immunoSEQ multiplex PCR, lists solely in-frame clones and lacks some. Of tens of thousands of clones listed, approximately 89% were seen once; the top ten hold around 0.38%. The sequenced sample was CD4+ or CD8+ T cells sorted from blood, obtained in a trial of the OX40 agonist ivuxolimab. These receptors were taken from an adult with an advanced solid tumor such as melanoma, head and neck, liver or kidney cancer.

The gene calls are TRBV20-1 and TRBJ2-4; D perhaps matches TRBD2 (5 bases). The V end lost 1 base, the J end lost 11 bases, and 9 bases lay between the germline ends. From germline, CDR1 is DFQATT and CDR2 SNEGSKA (reference sequence). The CDR3 extends over 11 amino acids. CDR3 nucleotide sequence: TGCAGTGCTAGAGGCGGGTCGTTTCAGTACTTC. The encoded protein is CSARGGSFQYF.

CDR3 sequence: CASSLAGQKEQYF. CDR3 DNA: TGTGCCAGCAGCTTAGCGGGACAGAAAGAGCAGTACTTC. The chain couples TRBV7-6 to TRBJ2-7, with 7 nucleotides matching TRBD1. CDR3 length: 13 residues. J gave up 7 bases and V 0 bases, and 3 bases lay outside the gene matches. Germline V lookup: CDR1 SGHVS, CDR2 FNYEAQ.

The chain uses TRBV7-9 and TRBJ2-1; tentatively, D is TRBD1 (5 bases). The V gene's germline CDR1 is SEHNR and CDR2 FQNEAQ (reference sequence). V shed 3 bases and J shed 4 bases, with 10 bases lying between them. The CDR3 is 14 amino acids. CDR3 DNA: TGTGCCAGCAGCTTGGGGCAGTCTTACAATGAGCAGTTCTTC. Protein sequence: CASSLGQSYNEQFF.

This clone was observed a few times. The gene calls are TRBV25-1 and TRBJ1-4; 9 bases are shared with TRBD1. The CDR3 spans 15 residues. V trimming: 5 bases; J trimming: 3 bases; junction bases outside the gene matches: 4. The germline V gene has CDR1 MGHDK and CDR2 SYGVNS. The CDR3 DNA reads TGTGCCAGCAGTCTAAGGACAGGGGCTAATGAAAAACTGTTTTTT. Translation gives CASSLRTGANEKLFF.

The rearrangement uses TRBV18 and TRBJ2-3; 11 nucleotides match TRBD2. After removal of 7 bases from V and 2 bases from J, the junction contained 11 bases not matched to a gene. CDR3 size: 17 residues. CDR1 is KGHSH, CDR2 LQKENI, per germline. The CDR3 sequence: CASCAWLAGGNTDTQYF. Written as DNA, the CDR3 is TGTGCCAGCTGTGCGTGGCTAGCGGGAGGAAACACAGATACGCAGTATTTT.

The chain has TRBV11-3 and TRBJ2-7; D is undetermined. CDR3 length: 14 amino acids. V was pared by 3 bases and J by 3 bases, with 12 bases between. CDR1 is SGHNT and CDR2 is YENEEA in the germline V gene. The DNA of the CDR3 is TGTGCCAGCAGCTTCGGAAGGGCCCTCTACGAGCAGTACTTC. Protein product: CASSFGRALYEQYF. The variable domain in full, with the rest retrieved from reference TRBV11-3 and TRBJ2-7, is EAGVVQSPRYKIIEKKQPVAFWCNPISGHNTLYWYLQNLGQGPELLIRYENEEAVDDSQLPKDRFSAERLKGVDSTLKIQPAELGDSAVYLCASSFGRALYEQYFGPGTRLTVT.

This sequence joins TRBV6-4 and TRBJ1-5; D is perhaps TRBD1 (5 bases). The germline CDR1 and CDR2 sequences are MRHNA and SNTAGT. The CDR3 is 20 residues long. The V end was cut by 2 bases, the J end by 0 bases, with 23 bases between. CDR3 nucleotide sequence: TGTGCCAGCAGTGACCCAAAGGGGAATAAGGGCCCTTATAGCAATCAGCCCCAGCATTTT. It translates to CASSDPKGNKGPYSNQPQHF.

V is TRBV6-4 and J is TRBJ2-1; TRBD2 aligns across 10 bases. V lost 2 bases and J lost 9; bases outside the gene matches: 10. CDR1 is MRHNA and CDR2 is SNTAGT in the germline V gene. The CDR3 extends over 16 amino acids. The CDR3 reads CASSDLAGEGSSEQFF. The CDR3 DNA reads as TGTGCCAGCAGTGACCTAGCGGGAGAAGGTAGTAGTGAGCAGTTCTTC.

The genes are TRBV23-1 and TRBJ2-6; D gene ambiguous. TRBV23-1 is sorted into the ORF group, with uncertain function. This CDR3 has 19 residues. The V and J ends lost 3 bases and 0 bases respectively, with 18 bases between them. Here the CDR3 reads CASSQRWRGHDSGANVLTF. The CDR3 region has the DNA TGCGCCAGCAGTCAGCGTTGGAGAGGTCATGACTCTGGGGCCAACGTCCTGACTTTC.

The V and J genes are TRBV6-5 and TRBJ2-1; TRBD1 aligns across 8 bases. CDR1 and CDR2 from the germline V gene are MNHEY and SVGAGI. V lost 6 bases, J lost 6 bases, and 7 bases stayed unmatched. CDR3 length: 14 residues. As DNA, the CDR3 is TGTGCCAGCAGGATACAGGGGGTTCCCAATGAGCAGTTCTTC. Translation gives CASRIQGVPNEQFF.